The sequence of this T cell receptor beta chain was determined in a study of ipilimumab plus nivolumab after autologous stem cell transplantation. The data were produced by immunoSEQ multiplex PCR, yet TCRdb's version contains in-frame clones alone and is incomplete. This table holds more than 15,000 clones, 79% found once. Sequenced here: PBMCs, sampled in a trial of ipilimumab plus nivolumab as post-transplant consolidation. The receptor comes from a male donor with diffuse large B-cell lymphoma.

This CDR3 is CAWSVRAWGPYEQYF. Here the CDR3 DNA reads TGTGCCTGGAGTGTCAGGGCCTGGGGTCCCTACGAGCAGTACTTC. The rearrangement links TRBV30 to TRBJ2-7; D is perhaps TRBD1 (5 bases). Trimming removed 0 bases from V and 2 bases from J, with 14 bases in between. CDR3 length: 15 amino acids. Germline assignment: CDR1 GTSNPN and CDR2 SVGIG (reference sequence).